This entry features one TCR beta chain sequence. The antigen remains unidentified. At one end the junction does not follow the germline gene, possibly because of a read error. The data derive from a study of immune evolution from preneoplasia to lung adenocarcinoma. Findings and limits, study-wide: Compared with EGFR-mutant or double wild-type lesions, KRAS-mutant nodules were more clonal.

Assay used: immunoSEQ multiplex PCR; TCRdb lists only in-frame clones, some missing. The table records under 3,500 clones, about nine tenths of them present only once. This CDR3 spans 14 amino acids. From germline, CDR1 is SSHAT and CDR2 FNYEAQ (reference sequence). Sequenced input: FFPE invasive lung adenocarcinoma tissue. This TCR derives from an older person with invasive lung adenocarcinoma. This chain links TRBV7-7 with TRBJ2-1; 9 bases line up with TRBD2. The CDR3 DNA is TGTGCTAGCAGCTTACTAGCGGGTACGAATGAGCAGTTCTTC. Its protein product is CASSLLAGTNEQFF. Full variable domain (rest looked up from reference TRBV7-7 and TRBJ2-1): GAGVSQSPRYKVTKRGQDVTLRCDPISSHATLYWYQQALGQGPEFLTYFNYEAQPDKSGLPSDRFSAERPEGSISTLTIQRTEQRDSAMYRCASSLLAGTNEQFFGPGTRLTVL.